This TCR beta chain was sequenced during a study of cytomegalovirus exposure and HLA in healthy donors. Findings of the study overall: In a later analysis, parvovirus B19, influenza, CMV and Epstein-Barr virus appeared linked to several top co-occurrence clusters. Rare TCR sequences dominated, though some public TCRs recurred in many donors.

V lost 7 bases and J lost 8; bases outside the gene matches: 4. The CDR3 is made up of 12 amino acids. Germline V gives CDR1 MDHEN, CDR2 SYDVKM. Of note for this clone: Its antigen is unidentified.

The primer mix had 60 Vbeta and 13 Jbeta primers. Repertoires were generated with immunoSEQ multiplex PCR, while TCRdb's copy carries only in-frame clones and drops some. The table lists about 160,000 clones, roughly 80% of them singletons. The clonotype originates from a girl under 10 years old in good health and CMV-seropositive. The sequencing sample was made of PBMCs. This chain connects TRBV28 to TRBJ1-3; 8 bases fit TRBD1. This CDR3 is CASTTGVDTIYF. CDR3 nucleotides: TGTGCCAGCACGACAGGGGTAGACACCATATATTTT.